These T cell receptor beta chains were read from a single sample in a study of blood T cell repertoires in COVID-19. Only in-frame clones appear in the TCRdb table, and some are missing; sequencing was by immunoSEQ multiplex PCR. This sample has about 190,000 clones, with around 79% found just once. Sequencing used peripheral blood. These receptors all come from a woman aged 70-85 years with acute or convalescent COVID-19. Each CDR3 is given with its conserved first and last residue. D genes are given only for firm matches.

CDR3aa: CASSLGLAGGRASTDTQYF
v_gene: TRBV5-5
d_gene: TRBD2

CDR3aa: CASSERTGKGETQYF
v_gene: TRBV2
d_gene: -

CDR3aa: CASGLMYFFGDSENQPQHF
v_gene: TRBV12-5
d_gene: TRBD1

CDR3aa: CASSSMASGANEQFF
v_gene: TRBV7-3
d_gene: TRBD2

CDR3aa: CASSLDRRGSETQYF
v_gene: TRBV5-1
d_gene: -

CDR3aa: CASSETRQLYYNSPLHF
v_gene: TRBV2
d_gene: -

CDR3aa: CSVDRARTGELFF
v_gene: TRBV29-1
d_gene: TRBD1

CDR3aa: CASSQGSGGLNEQFF
v_gene: TRBV4-1
d_gene: TRBD2

CDR3aa: CASSPHDRDRGLYEQFF
v_gene: TRBV6-2/TRBV6-3
d_gene: TRBD1

CDR3aa: CASNELESYEQYF
v_gene: TRBV2
d_gene: -

CDR3aa: CASSSGTGVTGELFF
v_gene: TRBV25-1
d_gene: TRBD1

CDR3aa: CASSQSSIGLAGYTDTQYF
v_gene: TRBV23-1
d_gene: TRBD2

CDR3aa: CATSRVAGAGTDTQYF
v_gene: TRBV15
d_gene: TRBD2

CDR3aa: CASSSDPGTQSSYNSPLHF
v_gene: TRBV7-9
d_gene: -

CDR3aa: CASSESGGITEAFF
v_gene: TRBV6-1
d_gene: TRBD1

CDR3aa: CAIGTGGSSTEAFF
v_gene: TRBV10-3
d_gene: TRBD1

CDR3aa: CASSLRQDSGANVLTF
v_gene: TRBV18
d_gene: -

CDR3aa: CASSPQDRRGYTF
v_gene: TRBV3-1/TRBV3-2
d_gene: TRBD1

CDR3aa: CASSVFPGGTEAFF
v_gene: TRBV9
d_gene: -

CDR3aa: CASSPGLAGGSGELFF
v_gene: TRBV18
d_gene: TRBD2

CDR3aa: CASRGPNTEAFF
v_gene: TRBV28
d_gene: -

CDR3aa: CASSLVGSEAFF
v_gene: TRBV7-9
d_gene: -

CDR3aa: CASSLAGGASSYEQYF
v_gene: TRBV5-1
d_gene: TRBD2

CDR3aa: CATSDLAASGNYEQYF
v_gene: TRBV24-1
d_gene: TRBD2

CDR3aa: CASSDGGRNTGELFF
v_gene: TRBV5-1
d_gene: -

CDR3aa: CSGQGDSSEQYF
v_gene: TRBV29-1
d_gene: TRBD1

CDR3aa: CASSTGAGGQGLDYGYTF
v_gene: TRBV19
d_gene: TRBD1

CDR3aa: CASSPGLSKQETQYF
v_gene: TRBV7-7
d_gene: -

CDR3aa: CAIRDRGRNTEAFF
v_gene: TRBV10-3
d_gene: TRBD1

CDR3aa: CASSWGSGRGLNEQFF
v_gene: TRBV5-6
d_gene: TRBD2

CDR3aa: CASSDSGDTGELFF
v_gene: TRBV10-1
d_gene: -

CDR3aa: CASRNKGLAEAFF
v_gene: TRBV19
d_gene: -

CDR3aa: CAISALGPQGATGNTIYF
v_gene: TRBV10-3
d_gene: TRBD1

CDR3aa: CASSFYSSSDIQYF
v_gene: TRBV7-9
d_gene: -

CDR3aa: CASSELKQGLTQFF
v_gene: TRBV18
d_gene: -

CDR3aa: CASSFPSLDTQYF
v_gene: TRBV7-9
d_gene: -

CDR3aa: CASSLGDSSEQYF
v_gene: TRBV7-6
d_gene: -

CDR3aa: CASSLWTGGNQPQHF
v_gene: TRBV19
d_gene: TRBD1

CDR3aa: CASRKSGRGETQYF
v_gene: TRBV2
d_gene: TRBD2

CDR3aa: CASSLLGTSGPPSSYNEQFF
v_gene: TRBV5-1
d_gene: TRBD2

CDR3aa: CATSGVSLETQYF
v_gene: TRBV15
d_gene: -

CDR3aa: CASSLRTSGEQFF
v_gene: TRBV7-3
d_gene: TRBD2

CDR3aa: CASSSLDRGHNNEQFF
v_gene: TRBV5-4
d_gene: TRBD1

CDR3aa: CASSESPGAYEQYF
v_gene: TRBV10-2
d_gene: -

CDR3aa: CASSSNGIIGDTQYF
v_gene: TRBV6-5
d_gene: -

CDR3aa: CASSVDGASGTEAFF
v_gene: TRBV13
d_gene: -

CDR3aa: CASSPRRTSGSAFYEQYF
v_gene: TRBV27
d_gene: TRBD2

CDR3aa: CASSLGVSQETQYF
v_gene: TRBV7-2
d_gene: -

CDR3aa: CASRASPLGELFF
v_gene: TRBV5-4
d_gene: -

CDR3aa: CASSFGETQYF
v_gene: TRBV5-1
d_gene: -

CDR3aa: CASSTRTSTGELFF
v_gene: TRBV5-1
d_gene: -

CDR3aa: CASRTTSGAYNEQFF
v_gene: TRBV5-1
d_gene: -

CDR3aa: CASSNSTGRRQPQHF
v_gene: TRBV19
d_gene: TRBD1

CDR3aa: CASRATGGQGEKLFF
v_gene: TRBV6-6
d_gene: TRBD1

CDR3aa: CASGTGGREPRNSPLHF
v_gene: TRBV7-9
d_gene: TRBD1

CDR3aa: CASRRGGFEYYTF
v_gene: TRBV2
d_gene: -

CDR3aa: CASSIGQANGDYGYTF
v_gene: TRBV19
d_gene: -

CDR3aa: CASSTSTGNTEAFF
v_gene: TRBV6-5
d_gene: -

CDR3aa: CASSLGNAGTYEQYF
v_gene: TRBV7-9
d_gene: -